A single sample is the source of the 15 T cell receptor beta chains below, sequenced in a study of identical twins. TCRdb called the 5' RACE reads again in MiXCR, with one record for every CDR3 protein. In the table there are fewer than 650,000 distinct CDR3 sequences, roughly 7.2% of which are singletons. The same sample was also studied in work on yellow fever vaccine responses in identical twins.

Source material: PBMCs. The source of these receptors is a woman between 18 and 29 years old in good health.

This clonotype came up a few times. This chain joins TRBV11-2 and TRBJ2-3, with 7 bases that match TRBD1. Trimming took 5 bases from V and 4 from J; bases not matched to a gene: 9. CDR1 and CDR2 from the germline V gene are SGHAT and FQNNGV. The CDR3 extends over 15 amino acids. CDR3 bases: TGTGCCAGCAGCCCGAGTAACACAGGGGCAGATACGCAGTATTTT. It codes for CASSPSNTGADTQYF.

The chain links TRBV11-2 to TRBJ2-2, with no clear D. V was cut by 1 base and J by 6 bases, with 9 bases left in between. Germline lookup yields CDR1 SGHAT and CDR2 FQNNGV. The CDR3 totals 14 residues. Here the CDR3 DNA reads TGTGCCAGCAGCTTAGTATTTCGCGCCGGGGAGCTGTTTTTT. This encodes CASSLVFRAGELFF.

This clonotype was observed a handful of times. The gene calls are TRBV20-1 and TRBJ2-1; 9 nucleotides align to TRBD1. The CDR3 runs 15 residues. V was pared by 6 bases and J by 7 bases, with 13 bases of the junction left unmatched. Germline CDR1 reads DFQATT; CDR2 reads SNEGSKA (reference sequence). CDR3 protein: CSASGTGIGGNEQFF. CDR3 DNA sequence: TGCAGTGCGTCCGGGACAGGGATCGGAGGAAATGAGCAGTTCTTC.

At least ten counts were recorded for this clonotype. The rearrangement links TRBV29-1 to TRBJ2-3, with TRBD2 matching over 10 bases. The CDR3 sequence is 13 residues long. With V trimmed by 7 bases and J by 4 bases, 5 bases remained unmatched. Germline CDR1 SQVTM, CDR2 ANQGSEA. The CDR3 is CSALAGVPDTQYF. CDR3 nucleotides: TGCAGCGCCCTAGCGGGAGTGCCAGATACGCAGTATTTT.

The genes are TRBV20-1 and TRBJ1-1; D call uncertain. Trimming took off 5 bases at V and 0 bases at J, with 13 bases between the two ends. The germline V gene encodes CDR1 DFQATT and CDR2 SNEGSKA (reference sequence). The CDR3 is 14 amino acids. Here the CDR3 DNA reads TGCAGTGCTGGACCCCGGACGGTGAACACTGAAGCTTTCTTT. This encodes CSAGPRTVNTEAFF.

This chain uses TRBV18 with TRBJ1-2; D might be TRBD1 (5 bases). The CDR3 contains 16 residues. CDR1 is KGHSH and CDR2 is LQKENI in the germline V gene. Between the trimmed V and J ends, which lost 10 bases and 4 bases, there was a span of 25 bases. The CDR3 spells CATYPAGAAGGYGYTF. The CDR3 DNA is TGTGCCACCTACCCCGCTGGGGCAGCCGGAGGCTATGGCTACACCTTC. Variable domain in full (rest from reference TRBV18 and TRBJ1-2): NAGVMQNPRHLVRRRGQEARLRCSPMKGHSHVYWYRQLPEEGLKFMVYLQKENIIDESGMPKERFSAEFPKEGPSILRIQQVVRGDSAAYFCATYPAGAAGGYGYTFGSGTRLTVV.

The chain carries TRBV7-2 and TRBJ2-2; TRBD2 matches 7 bases. The CDR3 contains 14 residues. J lost 4 bases, V lost 7 bases, and 6 bases had no gene match. In germline, CDR1 is SGHTA, CDR2 FQGNSA. The CDR3 DNA sequence: TGTGCCAGCACCAGTTCGGGAGGCACCGGGGAGCTGTTTTTT. Residues: CASTSSGGTGELFF.

The chain couples TRBV18 to TRBJ1-4; 7 bases fit TRBD1. Germline CDR1 KGHSH, CDR2 LQKENI. J was trimmed by 6 bases and V by 6 bases; bases with no gene match: 4. The CDR3 is 13 residues long. The CDR3 loop reads CASSYDRDEKLFF. The DNA for the CDR3 is TGTGCCAGCTCGTATGACAGGGATGAAAAACTGTTTTTT.

The V gene is TRBV7-6, the J gene TRBJ2-2; the D gene is possibly TRBD1 (6 bases). This CDR3 region has 15 residues. Germline V lookup: CDR1 SGHVS, CDR2 FNYEAQ. V was pared by 7 bases and J by 0 bases, with 12 bases between. The CDR3 coding sequence is TGTGCCAGCAAACCCGGGACATCGAACACCGGGGAGCTGTTTTTT. Amino acids: CASKPGTSNTGELFF.

This clonotype was recorded at least ten times. This chain connects TRBV5-7 to TRBJ2-1; 7 nucleotides match TRBD1. TRBV5-7 is classed as an ORF, of uncertain function. There are 14 residues in the CDR3. The trim removed 1 base at V and 2 bases at J, leaving 0 bases unmatched. CDR3 sequence (DNA): TGTGCCAGCAGCTTGACAGGGGCCTACAATGAGCAGTTCTTC. Its translation is CASSLTGAYNEQFF.

This clonotype has just a few counts. V and J are TRBV14 and TRBJ2-5; possible D gene TRBD1, 6 bases. Between the trimmed V and J ends, which lost 4 bases and 2 bases, there was a span of 20 bases. This CDR3 has 17 amino acids. Germline-derived CDR1 and CDR2 are SGHDN and FVKESK. DNA of the CDR3: TGTGCCAGCAGCCTGCGCCGATCAGGACAGATACAAGAGACCCAGTACTTC. Its translation: CASSLRRSGQIQETQYF.

This chain connects TRBV7-9 to TRBJ1-1; the match to TRBD1 covers 7 bases. The CDR3 length is 14 residues. Germline values: CDR1 SEHNR, CDR2 FQNEAQ (reference sequence). V gave up 5 bases and J gave up 4 bases; unmatched junction bases: 7. CDR3: CASSVQGSGTEAFF. The CDR3, as DNA: TGTGCCAGCAGCGTACAGGGGTCAGGCACTGAAGCTTTCTTT.

The gene calls are TRBV9 and TRBJ1-2, with 7 positions matching TRBD1. CDR1 and CDR2 (germline): SGDLS, YYNGEE. J was trimmed by 7 bases and V by 0 bases; bases with no gene match: 6. The CDR3 has 14 residues. The CDR3 DNA reads as TGTGCCAGCAGCGTAGTGGAGGGGGCGAGTGGCTACACCTTC. Residues: CASSVVEGASGYTF. The whole variable domain, filled in from reference TRBV9 and TRBJ1-2, reads DSGVTQTPKHLITATGQRVTLRCSPRSGDLSVYWYQQSLDQGLQFLIQYYNGEERAKGNILERFSAQQFPDLHSELNLSSLELGDSALYFCASSVVEGASGYTFGSGTRLTVV.

This clonotype has only a few counts. The chain couples TRBV12-3 or TRBV12-4 to TRBJ1-1; D unclear. Between the trimmed V and J ends, which lost 3 bases and 4 bases, there was a span of 12 bases. The length of the CDR3 is 14 residues. The DNA for the CDR3 is TGTGCCAGCAGTTTCAAAGGAGTGGGCACTGAAGCTTTCTTT. Its translation: CASSFKGVGTEAFF.

This clonotype was counted ten times or more. The chain combines TRBV5-1 with TRBJ1-5; possibly TRBD1 for D (5 bases). The germline V gene has CDR1 SGHRS and CDR2 YFSETQ. The CDR3 length is 16 residues. The V and J ends lost 4 bases and 4 bases respectively, with 18 bases between them. The CDR3 bases are TGCGCCAGCAGCCCTGGGATTGGGACGGATAATCAGCCCCAGCATTTT. It specifies CASSPGIGTDNQPQHF. The entire variable domain, with the rest obtained from reference TRBV5-1 and TRBJ1-5, is as follows: KAGVTQTPRYLIKTRGQQVTLSCSPISGHRSVSWYQQTPGQGLQFLFEYFSETQRNKGNFPGRFSGRQFSNSRSEMNVSTLELGDSALYLCASSPGIGTDNQPQHFGDGTRLSIL.